The 20 T cell receptor beta chains given below trace back to one sample, sequenced in a study of graft-versus-host responses after intestinal transplantation. Using immunoSEQ multiplex PCR, the repertoire was profiled, and TCRdb retains in-frame clones only, with some absent. The sample records thousands of clones, around 93% being singletons. The sample was PBMCs, taken 30 to 31 days after intestinal transplant. Receptor source: a human patient who received an intestinal transplant, so some T cells may come from the graft donor.

The sample holds one count of this clone. This rearrangement joins TRBV5-6 to TRBJ2-7, with 10 bases matching TRBD2. This CDR3 region has 16 residues. The V gene's germline CDR1 is SGHDT and CDR2 YYEEEE. Trimming cost V 0 bases and J 3 bases; bases outside gene matches: 6. The CDR3 loop is CASSLVIAGGNYEQYF. As DNA, the CDR3 is TGTGCCAGCAGCTTGGTAATAGCGGGGGGAAACTACGAGCAGTACTTC.

The CDR3 here is CSVSNNRMNTEAFF. The CDR3 DNA follows: TGCAGCGTTTCTAATAACAGAATGAACACTGAAGCTTTCTTT. The rearrangement joins TRBV29-1 to TRBJ1-1; D remains ambiguous. From germline, CDR1 is SQVTM and CDR2 ANQGSEA. V shed 5 bases and J shed 0 bases, with 13 bases lying between them. The CDR3 is made up of 14 amino acids.

The rearrangement links TRBV5-6 to TRBJ2-1, with unresolved D. This CDR3 spans 13 amino acids. Trimming shortened V by 0 bases and J by 7 bases, and 8 bases separated the two germline ends. The V gene's germline CDR1 is SGHDT and CDR2 YYEEEE. This CDR3 is CASSLVHRNEQFF. CDR3 coding DNA: TGTGCCAGCAGCTTGGTCCACCGGAATGAGCAGTTCTTC. The full variable domain, rest sourced from reference TRBV5-6 and TRBJ2-1, is DAGVTQSPTHLIKTRGQQVTLRCSPKSGHDTVSWYQQALGQGPQFIFQYYEEEERQRGNFPDRFSGHQFPNYSSELNVNALLLGDSALYLCASSLVHRNEQFFGPGTRLTVL.

V gene TRBV6-5 combines with J gene TRBJ2-7, with D possibly matching TRBD2 (6 bases). The CDR3 covers 14 residues. CDR1 and CDR2 (germline): MNHEY, SVGAGI. The V and J ends lost 11 bases and 5 bases respectively, with 22 bases between them. The CDR3 bases are TGTGCCTCCGGGAATAGGCCATCGGGGGACGAGCAGTACTTC. It specifies CASGNRPSGDEQYF.

The rearrangement joins TRBV28 to TRBJ1-5; D unclear. Germline CDR1 reads MDHEN; CDR2 reads SYDVKM. With 8 bases removed from V and 0 bases from J, the gap between germline ends came to 23 bases. The CDR3 sequence is 18 residues long. CDR3 amino acids: CASPELRRTPNSNQPQHF. The DNA for the CDR3 is TGTGCCAGCCCTGAACTCAGACGAACCCCAAATAGCAATCAGCCCCAGCATTTT.

This clone was found once. The V call is TRBV7-9, the J call TRBJ2-3, with 9 bases matching TRBD2. With 2 bases clipped from V and 14 bases from J, the junction kept 14 bases outside the gene matches. CDR3 length equals 15 residues. Germline CDR1 and CDR2: SEHNR and FQNEAQ (reference sequence). The CDR3 is CASSLPAVPSGEWYF. Here the CDR3 DNA reads TGTGCCAGCAGCTTACCCGCAGTACCTAGCGGGGAATGGTATTTT.

V usage is TRBV5-6 and J usage is TRBJ1-2; D gene uncertain. This CDR3 contains 14 residues. Germline V gives CDR1 SGHDT, CDR2 YYEEEE. The V end was cut by 0 bases, the J end by 6 bases, with 12 bases between. CDR3 sequence reads: CASSLAAEEHGYTF. The CDR3 DNA sequence: TGTGCCAGCAGCTTGGCGGCGGAGGAACATGGCTACACCTTC.

The genes are TRBV29-1 and TRBJ2-5; weak D call: TRBD2 (5 bases). The CDR3 totals 13 residues. Germline V gene lookup returns CDR1 SQVTM and CDR2 ANQGSEA. V gave up 3 bases and J gave up 4 bases, with 12 bases separating them. CDR3 sequence: CSVDGVVGETQYF. CDR3 DNA: TGCAGCGTTGACGGGGTAGTGGGAGAGACCCAGTACTTC.

V is TRBV18 and J is TRBJ2-4; 9 positions match TRBD1. CDR1 is KGHSH, CDR2 LQKENI, per germline. With 6 bases clipped from V and 6 bases from J, the junction kept 6 bases outside the gene matches. This CDR3 has 14 residues. In DNA, the CDR3 is TGTGCCAGCTCCCAGGGACAGGGCGTAAACATTCAGTACTTC. This sequence encodes CASSQGQGVNIQYF. Full variable domain (rest looked up from reference TRBV18 and TRBJ2-4): NAGVMQNPRHLVRRRGQEARLRCSPMKGHSHVYWYRQLPEEGLKFMVYLQKENIIDESGMPKERFSAEFPKEGPSILRIQQVVRGDSAAYFCASSQGQGVNIQYFGAGTRLSVL.

V usage is TRBV21-1 and J usage is TRBJ2-7; the table calls TRBD1, which could not be checked here. TRBV21-1 represents a pseudogene. CDR3 length equals 13 residues. The CDR3 DNA reads TGTGCCAGCAGCAAAGGGACAGGGGGCGAGCAGTACTTC. Protein: CASSKGTGGEQYF.

V usage is TRBV6-5 and J usage is TRBJ1-2, with TRBD1 matching 7 bases. This CDR3 region has 13 residues. Trimming at V came to 5 bases and at J to 5 bases, leaving 5 bases not matched to a gene. CDR1 and CDR2 (germline): MNHEY, SVGAGI. The CDR3, as DNA: TGTGCCAGCAGTGTCAGGGGGGGTTATGGCTACACCTTC. As protein: CASSVRGGYGYTF.

The chain uses TRBV27 and TRBJ1-5; 7 bases map to TRBD1. The CDR3 totals 16 residues. Germline assignment: CDR1 MNHEY and CDR2 SMNVEV (reference sequence). V lost 0 bases to trimming and J lost 2 bases; unmatched junction nucleotides: 4. The DNA for the CDR3 is TGTGCCAGCAGTTTATCGTTTGACAGGGGCAATCAGCCCCAGCATTTT. This gives the protein CASSLSFDRGNQPQHF.

The chain joins TRBV11-2 to TRBJ2-2; 7 bases match TRBD1. The CDR3 contains 15 residues. The germline gives CDR1 SGHAT, CDR2 FQNNGV. Trimming cost V 5 bases and J 2 bases; bases outside gene matches: 5. The CDR3: CASSVGQANTGELFF. The CDR3 coding sequence is TGTGCCAGCAGCGTCGGACAGGCAAACACCGGGGAGCTGTTTTTT.

The CDR3 coding sequence is TGTGCCAGCAGGACGGGTGGCGGCACTGAAGCTTTCTTT. Translation: CASRTGGGTEAFF. The J gene is TRBJ1-1, the V gene TRBV11-3, with D unresolved. CDR1 is SGHNT, CDR2 YENEEA, per germline. V shed 6 bases and J shed 4 bases, with 12 bases lying between them. The CDR3 has 13 amino acids. Full variable domain (remainder filled in from reference TRBV11-3 and TRBJ1-1): EAGVVQSPRYKIIEKKQPVAFWCNPISGHNTLYWYLQNLGQGPELLIRYENEEAVDDSQLPKDRFSAERLKGVDSTLKIQPAELGDSAVYLCASRTGGGTEAFFGQGTRLTVV.

The gene calls are TRBV11-3 and TRBJ2-7; TRBD2 is a possible D gene (5 bases). This CDR3 region has 13 residues. Germline V gives CDR1 SGHNT, CDR2 YENEEA. The germline V and J ends were trimmed by 1 base and 7 bases, with 11 bases remaining between them. The CDR3 DNA sequence: TGTGCCAGCAGCTTAGGCAGCGGCTGGGAGCAGTACTTC. This encodes CASSLGSGWEQYF.

The CDR3 here is CASRPESGVGGKLYNEQFF. Written as DNA, the CDR3 is TGTGCCAGCAGACCCGAGTCAGGTGTAGGGGGGAAACTATACAATGAGCAGTTCTTC. This rearrangement joins TRBV2 to TRBJ2-1; D could derive from TRBD1 or TRBD2 (6 bases each). The germline CDR1 and CDR2 sequences are SNHLY and FYNNEI. The CDR3 runs to 19 residues. V lost 6 bases to trimming and J lost 4 bases, with 28 bases between them.

Only one count was recorded for this clone. The chain uses TRBV7-9 and TRBJ1-1, with no clear D. Germline CDR1 reads SEHNR; CDR2 reads FQNEAQ (reference sequence). Deletions cut 3 bases from V and 1 base from J, with 3 bases between. This CDR3 has 12 residues. CDR3 in DNA: TGTGCCAGCAGCTTTGGGAACACTGAAGCTTTCTTT. Translating it yields CASSFGNTEAFF.

This chain connects TRBV6-1 to TRBJ2-3; 9 bases align to TRBD2. This CDR3 contains 16 residues. The J segment lost 2 bases and the V segment lost 3 bases, leaving 6 bases of the junction unmatched. Germline CDR1 reads MNHNS; CDR2 reads SASEGT. DNA for the CDR3: TGTGCCAGCAGTGACCGAGCGGGGGGCCTCACAGATACGCAGTATTTT. Its translation is CASSDRAGGLTDTQYF.

The V and J genes are TRBV14 and TRBJ2-5, with 8 bases that match TRBD2. Germline loops: CDR1 SGHDN, CDR2 FVKESK. The CDR3 is made up of 15 amino acids. V dropped 1 base and J dropped 1; count of bases not matched to a gene: 2. The CDR3 reads CASSQVGTSQETQYF. The CDR3 nucleotides are TGTGCCAGCAGCCAAGTGGGGACTAGCCAAGAGACCCAGTACTTC.

The chain carries TRBV6-4 and TRBJ2-6; no clear D gene. The CDR3 has 14 residues. The V gene's germline CDR1 is MRHNA and CDR2 SNTAGT. Trimming removed 4 bases at V and 0 bases at J, with 4 bases between. DNA of the CDR3: TGTGCCAGCAGTGTGTCCTCTGGGGCCAACGTCCTGACTTTC. As protein: CASSVSSGANVLTF.